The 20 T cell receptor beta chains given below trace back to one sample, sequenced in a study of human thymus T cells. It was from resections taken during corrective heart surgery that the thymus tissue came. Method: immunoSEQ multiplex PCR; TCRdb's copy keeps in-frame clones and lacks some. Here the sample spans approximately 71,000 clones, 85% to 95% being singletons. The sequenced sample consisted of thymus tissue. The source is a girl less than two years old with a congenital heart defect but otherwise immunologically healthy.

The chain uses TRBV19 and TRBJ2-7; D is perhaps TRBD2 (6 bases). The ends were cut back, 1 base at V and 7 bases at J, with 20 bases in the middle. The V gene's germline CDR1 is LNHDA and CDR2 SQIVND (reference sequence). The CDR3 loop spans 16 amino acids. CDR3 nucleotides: TGTGCCAGTAGTATAGTGTCGGGACTCCATGAGGGGGAGCAGTACTTC. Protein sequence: CASSIVSGLHEGEQYF.

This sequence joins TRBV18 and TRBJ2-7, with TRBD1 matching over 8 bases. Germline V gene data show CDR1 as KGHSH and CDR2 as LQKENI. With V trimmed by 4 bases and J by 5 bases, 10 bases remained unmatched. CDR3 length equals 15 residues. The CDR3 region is CASSRLQGATDEQYF. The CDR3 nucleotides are TGTGCCAGCTCACGCCTCCAGGGGGCGACGGACGAGCAGTACTTC.

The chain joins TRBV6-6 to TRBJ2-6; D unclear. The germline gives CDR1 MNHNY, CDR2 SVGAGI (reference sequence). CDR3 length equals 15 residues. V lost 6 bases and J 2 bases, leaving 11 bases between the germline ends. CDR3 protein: CASSGIEAGANVLTF. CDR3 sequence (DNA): TGTGCCAGCAGCGGAATAGAGGCTGGGGCCAACGTCCTGACTTTC.

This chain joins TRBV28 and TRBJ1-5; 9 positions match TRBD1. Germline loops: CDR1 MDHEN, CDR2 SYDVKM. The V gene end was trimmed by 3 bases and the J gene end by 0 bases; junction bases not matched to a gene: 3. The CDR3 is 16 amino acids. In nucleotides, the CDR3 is TGTGCCAGCAGTTTGTGGACAGGGGATAGCAATCAGCCCCAGCATTTT. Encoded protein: CASSLWTGDSNQPQHF.

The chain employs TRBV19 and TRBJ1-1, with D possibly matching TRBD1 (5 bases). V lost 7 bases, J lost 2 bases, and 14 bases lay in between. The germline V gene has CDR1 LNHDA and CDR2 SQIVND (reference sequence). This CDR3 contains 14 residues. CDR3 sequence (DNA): TGTGCCAGTACCGTCGTCGGGGGTAACACTGAAGCTTTCTTT. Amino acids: CASTVVGGNTEAFF.

The CDR3 here is CASSAGANTEAFF. In DNA form, the CDR3 reads TGCGCCAGCAGCGCGGGGGCGAACACTGAAGCTTTCTTT. The V and J genes are TRBV5-1 and TRBJ1-1, with a tentative D call TRBD1 (6 bases). The germline CDR1 and CDR2 sequences are SGHRS and YFSETQ. The CDR3 is 13 residues long. Trimming took 4 bases from V and 1 from J, leaving 8 bases between them.

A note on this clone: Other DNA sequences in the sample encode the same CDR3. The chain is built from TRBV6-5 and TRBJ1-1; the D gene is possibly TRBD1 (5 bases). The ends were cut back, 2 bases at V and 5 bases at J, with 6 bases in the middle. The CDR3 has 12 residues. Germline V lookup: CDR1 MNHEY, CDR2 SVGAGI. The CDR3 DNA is TGTGCCAGCAGTTACGGGGGGACTGAAGCTTTCTTT. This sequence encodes CASSYGGTEAFF.

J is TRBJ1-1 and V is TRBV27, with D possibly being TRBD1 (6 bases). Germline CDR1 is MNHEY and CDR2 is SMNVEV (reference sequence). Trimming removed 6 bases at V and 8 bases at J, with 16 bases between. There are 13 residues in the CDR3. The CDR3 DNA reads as TGTGCCAGCAGCTGCCCAGGGGTCGAAGAAGCTTTCTTT. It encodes CASSCPGVEEAFF.

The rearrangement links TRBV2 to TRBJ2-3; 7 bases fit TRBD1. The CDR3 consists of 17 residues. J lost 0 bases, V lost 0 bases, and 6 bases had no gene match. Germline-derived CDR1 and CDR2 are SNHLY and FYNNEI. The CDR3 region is CASSEADRVRSTDTQYF. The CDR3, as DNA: TGTGCCAGCAGTGAAGCCGACAGGGTAAGGAGCACAGATACGCAGTATTTT.

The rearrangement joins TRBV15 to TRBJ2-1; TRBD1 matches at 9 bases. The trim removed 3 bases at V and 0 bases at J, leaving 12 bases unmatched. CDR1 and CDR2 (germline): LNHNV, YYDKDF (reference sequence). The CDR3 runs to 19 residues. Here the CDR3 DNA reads TGTGCCACCAGCAGGTCGACAGGGGGTCACGGGCACTCCTACAATGAGCAGTTCTTC. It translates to CATSRSTGGHGHSYNEQFF.

The CDR3 DNA sequence: TGTGCCAGCAGCCCACCGGAGGGACAGCTCTCCTACAATGAGCAGTTCTTC. Translated, it gives CASSPPEGQLSYNEQFF. The J gene is TRBJ2-1, the V gene TRBV5-5; D might be TRBD1 (7 bases). Trimming removed 4 bases at V and 0 bases at J, with 17 bases between. The V gene's germline CDR1 is SGHKS and CDR2 YYEKEE (reference sequence). The CDR3 extends over 17 amino acids.

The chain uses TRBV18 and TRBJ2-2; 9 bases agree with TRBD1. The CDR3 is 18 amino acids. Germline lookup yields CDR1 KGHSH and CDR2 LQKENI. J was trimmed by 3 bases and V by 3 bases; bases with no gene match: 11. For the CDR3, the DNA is TGTGCCAGCTCACCCGGGACAGGGAGGGATATCGACACCGGGGAGCTGTTTTTT. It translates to CASSPGTGRDIDTGELFF.

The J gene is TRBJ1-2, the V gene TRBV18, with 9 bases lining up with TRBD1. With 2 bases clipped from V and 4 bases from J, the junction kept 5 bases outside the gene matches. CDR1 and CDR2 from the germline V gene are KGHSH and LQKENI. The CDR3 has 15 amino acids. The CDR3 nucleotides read TGTGCCAGCTCACCAACCGGGACAGGGACCTATGGCTACACCTTC. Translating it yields CASSPTGTGTYGYTF. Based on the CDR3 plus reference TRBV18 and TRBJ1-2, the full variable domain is NAGVMQNPRHLVRRRGQEARLRCSPMKGHSHVYWYRQLPEEGLKFMVYLQKENIIDESGMPKERFSAEFPKEGPSILRIQQVVRGDSAAYFCASSPTGTGTYGYTFGSGTRLTVV.

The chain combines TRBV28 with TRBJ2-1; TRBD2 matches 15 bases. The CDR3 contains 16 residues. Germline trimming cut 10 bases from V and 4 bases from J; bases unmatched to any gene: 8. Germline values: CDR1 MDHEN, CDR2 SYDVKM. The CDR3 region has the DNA TGTGCCACAGCTCGGACTAGCGGGAGGGGATACAATGAGCAGTTCTTC. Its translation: CATARTSGRGYNEQFF. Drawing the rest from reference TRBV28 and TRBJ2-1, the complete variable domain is DVKVTQSSRYLVKRTGEKVFLECVQDMDHENMFWYRQDPGLGLRLIYFSYDVKMKEKGDIPEGYSVSREKKERFSLILESASTNQTSMYLCATARTSGRGYNEQFFGPGTRLTVL.

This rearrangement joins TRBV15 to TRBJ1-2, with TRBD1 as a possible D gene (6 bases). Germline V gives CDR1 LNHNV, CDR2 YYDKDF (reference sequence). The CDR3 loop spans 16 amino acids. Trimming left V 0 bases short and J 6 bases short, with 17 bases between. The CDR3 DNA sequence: TGTGCCACCAGCAGAGACCCCCGAGACAGGAGAGATGGCTACACCTTC. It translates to CATSRDPRDRRDGYTF.

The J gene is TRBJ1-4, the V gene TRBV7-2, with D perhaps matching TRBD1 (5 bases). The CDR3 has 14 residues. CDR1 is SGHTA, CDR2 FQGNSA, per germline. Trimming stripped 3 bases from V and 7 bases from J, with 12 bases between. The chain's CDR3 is CASSFDSSSEKLFF. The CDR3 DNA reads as TGTGCCAGCAGCTTTGACAGCTCTAGTGAAAAACTGTTTTTT.

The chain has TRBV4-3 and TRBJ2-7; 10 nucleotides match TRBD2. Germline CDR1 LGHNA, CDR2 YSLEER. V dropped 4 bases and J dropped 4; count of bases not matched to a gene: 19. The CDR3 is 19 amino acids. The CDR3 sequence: CASSRYSGRPVVDRYEQYF. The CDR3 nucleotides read TGCGCCAGCAGCCGGTATAGCGGGAGGCCCGTCGTAGATCGGTACGAGCAGTACTTC.

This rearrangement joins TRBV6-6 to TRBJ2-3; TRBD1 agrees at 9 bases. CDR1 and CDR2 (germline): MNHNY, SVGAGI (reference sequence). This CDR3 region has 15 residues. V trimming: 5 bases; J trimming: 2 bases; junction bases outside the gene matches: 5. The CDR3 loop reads CASSRRTGATDTQYF. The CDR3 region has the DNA TGTGCCAGCAGTCGACGGACAGGGGCCACAGATACGCAGTATTTT.

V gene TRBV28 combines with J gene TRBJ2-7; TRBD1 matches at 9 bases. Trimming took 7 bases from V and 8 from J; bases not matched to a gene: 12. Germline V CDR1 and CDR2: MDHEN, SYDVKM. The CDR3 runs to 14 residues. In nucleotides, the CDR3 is TGTGCCAGCACCCCGAGGGGGACAGGGTGGAAGCAGTACTTC. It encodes CASTPRGTGWKQYF.

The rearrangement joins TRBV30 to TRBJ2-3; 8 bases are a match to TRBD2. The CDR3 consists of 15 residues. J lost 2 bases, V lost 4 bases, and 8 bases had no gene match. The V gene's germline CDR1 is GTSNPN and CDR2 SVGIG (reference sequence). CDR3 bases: TGTGCCTGGACCCCCGGACTAGCCCTCACAGATACGCAGTATTTT. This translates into CAWTPGLALTDTQYF.